Presented here are 4 T cell receptor beta chains from one specimen sequenced in a study of T cell repertoires in cytomegalovirus infection. These receptors are not linked to any known antigen. TCRdb reanalysed the reads using MiXCR and keeps one entry per CDR3 protein. The data contain about 890,000 distinct CDR3 sequences, roughly 31% of them singletons. This material consisted of cultured CD8+ T cells from PBMCs, taken from culture after CMV antigen stimulation. The receptors come from a human donor in good health (CMV status not recorded). Some clones in this sample may be carry-over from other donors' samples.

The table lists this clonotype with a count of one. This chain joins TRBV25-1 and TRBJ2-2; 11 bases map to TRBD2. With 2 bases clipped from V and 8 bases from J, the junction kept 7 bases outside the gene matches. The germline V gene encodes CDR1 MGHDK and CDR2 SYGVNS. This CDR3 is built from 16 residues. CDR3 sequence reads: CASSERGSGGAGELFF. CDR3 coding DNA: TGTGCCAGCAGTGAAAGGGGTAGCGGGGGGGCTGGGGAGCTGTTTTTT.

The table lists this clonotype with a few counts. The junction departs from the called germline gene at one end, perhaps through a read error. V gene TRBV7-7 combines with J gene TRBJ2-5; TRBD2 is a possible D gene (5 bases). Germline V gene data show CDR1 as SSHAT and CDR2 as FNYEAQ (reference sequence). The CDR3 contains 13 residues. For the CDR3, the DNA is TGTGCTAGCAGCTCTAGCTTGGGGGAGACCCAGTACTTC. Amino acids: CASSSSLGETQYF.

As regards this clonotype: An end of the junction differs from the germline gene, which may be a read error. The chain employs TRBV7-6 and TRBJ2-2; D might be TRBD1 (6 bases). The CDR3 covers 19 residues. Germline assignment: CDR1 SGHVS and CDR2 FNYEAQ. CDR3 sequence (DNA): TGTGCCAGCAGCATAGGGACACGCCATGCTCAGAGTAACATCGGGGAGCTGTTTTTT. Translated, it gives CASSIGTRHAQSNIGELFF.

This chain uses TRBV9 with TRBJ1-1; tentative D call: TRBD1 (5 bases). CDR3 length: 16 amino acids. V lost 2 bases, J lost 1 base, and 15 bases lay in between. In germline, CDR1 is SGDLS, CDR2 YYNGEE. In DNA form, the CDR3 reads TGTGCCAGCAGCGTCTGGACGGGGGGGAAGAACACTGAAGCTTTCTTT. Translating gives CASSVWTGGKNTEAFF.